This TCR beta chain was recorded in a study of T cell changes during pregnancy in multiple sclerosis. The table came from immunoSEQ multiplex PCR; TCRdb's copy has only in-frame clones and leaves some out. Of over 100,000 clones detected, 92% appear once; the ten largest clones hold less than 2%. The sequencing used peripheral blood, collected in the third trimester of pregnancy. This receptor was identified in a female donor with multiple sclerosis, enrolled in a pregnancy study.

The CDR3 loop is CASSPPAGGHNEQFF. CDR3 DNA sequence: TGTGCCAGCAGCCCCCCTGCGGGGGGACACAATGAGCAGTTCTTC. This rearrangement joins TRBV7-2 to TRBJ2-1, with 8 bases identical to TRBD2. The CDR3 sequence is 15 residues long. The germline V gene has CDR1 SGHTA and CDR2 FQGNSA. After removal of 5 bases from V and 5 bases from J, the junction contained 8 bases not matched to a gene.